This TCR beta chain was observed in a study of cytomegalovirus exposure and HLA in healthy donors. The PCR used 60 Vbeta and 13 Jbeta primers. Produced via immunoSEQ multiplex PCR; TCRdb's table is partial and in-frame only. The sample has around 150,000 clones; about 85% are singletons. CDR3 size: 13 residues. Trimming took 9 bases from V and 3 from J, leaving 13 bases between them. The germline V gene has CDR1 MDHEN and CDR2 SYDVKM. Healthy people donating bone marrow made up the donors. This clone has more than one count but fewer than ten. The chain combines TRBV28 with TRBJ2-3; D is possibly TRBD1 (6 bases). The clonotype was recovered from a boy aged 2 to 10 in good health and CMV-seronegative. Sequenced input: PBMCs. CDR3 sequence (DNA): TGTGCCAGTCAGATAACAGGGACAGATACGCAGTATTTT. Its translation: CASQITGTDTQYF.